This TCR beta chain was sequenced for a study of shared clonotypes between healthy human individuals. General observations from the study: Inspection by rarefaction showed sorted-subset sequencing to be incomplete despite large depth. Sampling used blood alone; tissue repertoires probably differ. Unshared clonotypes carried lower generation probabilities than those common to all four donors.

The CDR3 totals 16 residues. V dropped 4 bases and J dropped 2; count of bases not matched to a gene: 8. The germline V gene has CDR1 SGHVS and CDR2 FNYEAQ. A note on this clone: Its antigen is not identified.

It was at deep level that the assay was run. Profiled with immunoSEQ multiplex PCR; TCRdb holds only in-frame clones, not every one. The sample contains some 120,000 clones, around 65% of which appear only once. Sequencing input: memory CD8+ T cells sorted from blood. Subset noted: CD45RO+ cells pooled with CCR7-negative TemRA cells. This TCR was recovered from a woman in her twenties or thirties in good health. The rearrangement joins TRBV7-6 to TRBJ2-7, with 10 bases that match TRBD2. This chain's CDR3 is CASSSGPAGGTYEQYF. CDR3 nucleotide sequence: TGTGCCAGCAGCTCGGGCCCAGCGGGAGGGACCTACGAGCAGTACTTC.